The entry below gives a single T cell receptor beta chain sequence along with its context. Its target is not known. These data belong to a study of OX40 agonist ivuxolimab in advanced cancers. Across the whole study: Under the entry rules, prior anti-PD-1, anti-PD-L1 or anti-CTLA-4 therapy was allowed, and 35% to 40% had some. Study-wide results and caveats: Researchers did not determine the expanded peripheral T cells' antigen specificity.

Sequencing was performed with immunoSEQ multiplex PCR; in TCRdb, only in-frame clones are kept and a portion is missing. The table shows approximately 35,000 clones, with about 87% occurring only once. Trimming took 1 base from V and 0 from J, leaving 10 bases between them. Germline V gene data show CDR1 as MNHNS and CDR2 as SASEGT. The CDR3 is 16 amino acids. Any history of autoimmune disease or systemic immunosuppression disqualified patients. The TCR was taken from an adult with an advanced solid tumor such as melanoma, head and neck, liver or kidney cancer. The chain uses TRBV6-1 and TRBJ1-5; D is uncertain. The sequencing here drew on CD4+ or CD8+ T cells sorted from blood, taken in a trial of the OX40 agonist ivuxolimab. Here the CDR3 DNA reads TGTGCCAGCAGTGAAGGAAGATTTTATAGCAATCAGCCCCAGCATTTT. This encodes CASSEGRFYSNQPQHF.